This is a list of T cell receptor beta chains from one sample in a study of cytomegalovirus exposure and HLA in healthy donors. The method was immunoSEQ multiplex PCR; TCRdb's version includes in-frame clones alone and lacks a portion of them. Here the sample spans roughly 170,000 clones, 75% to 85% being singletons. The sample comprised PBMCs. The receptors stem from a female donor in good health and CMV-seronegative. CDR3s include the opening cysteine and the closing phenylalanine or tryptophan. D genes are given only for firm matches. Expanded clones are given a class, and other clones once, few, many or no size at all.

TRBV4-3	.	TRBD2	TRBJ2-1	CASSQQTSGSYNEQFF	TGCGCCAGCAGCCAACAGACTAGCGGCTCCTACAATGAGCAGTTCTTC
TRBV15	.	TRBD2	TRBJ2-1	CATSKTSGQYNEQFF	TGTGCCACCAGCAAGACTAGCGGGCAGTACAATGAGCAGTTCTTC
TRBV13	few	TRBD2	TRBJ2-1	CASSLTSGGVNSYNEQFF	TGTGCCAGCAGCCTGACTAGCGGGGGGGTAAACTCCTACAATGAGCAGTTCTTC
TRBV30	few	.	TRBJ1-2	CAWTRRGRIYLGYTF	TGTGCCTGGACCCGCCGGGGGAGAATCTATCTTGGCTACACCTTC
TRBV29-1	.	TRBD2	TRBJ2-5	CSGGGLAGETQYF	TGCAGCGGGGGAGGACTAGCGGGAGAGACCCAGTACTTC
TRBV5-4	.	TRBD1	TRBJ1-3	CASSAGQGGGNTIYF	TGTGCCAGCAGCGCGGGACAGGGCGGTGGAAACACCATATATTTT
TRBV2	.	.	TRBJ2-5	CASSSSRNLLRGDRSQETQYF	TGTGCCAGCAGCTCATCCCGCAATCTTCTGAGGGGGGACAGATCCCAAGAGACCCAGTACTTC
TRBV7-2	.	.	TRBJ1-1	CASSSRQGRFGEAFF	TGTGCCAGCAGCTCTCGGCAGGGCAGATTTGGTGAAGCTTTCTTT
TRBV4-3	.	TRBD2	TRBJ2-7	CASRRDSGSGHEQYF	TGCGCCAGCAGGCGTGATAGCGGGAGTGGCCACGAGCAGTACTTC
TRBV4-2	.	.	TRBJ2-7	CASSQDQGRDEQYF	TGTGCCAGCAGCCAAGATCAGGGTCGTGACGAGCAGTACTTC
TRBV4-3	.	.	TRBJ2-7	CASSQDGAGTLSYEQYF	TGCGCCAGCAGCCAAGATGGAGCAGGGACTCTCTCCTACGAGCAGTACTTC
TRBV11-1	.	.	TRBJ2-5	CASSSDRETQYF	TGTGCCAGCAGCTCTGACAGAGAGACCCAGTACTTC
TRBV10-3	.	.	TRBJ1-1	CAITLGGVNGEAFF	TGTGCCATCACCCTCGGAGGGGTTAACGGTGAAGCTTTCTTT
TRBV7-7	.	.	TRBJ1-2	CASSPSVF	TGTGCCAGCAGTCCCTCGGTTTTC
TRBV9	.	.	TRBJ2-5	CASSEVEVHGGETQYF	TGTGCCAGCAGCGAGGTGGAGGTCCACGGTGGGGAGACCCAGTACTTC
TRBV7-9	.	TRBD2	TRBJ2-7	CASSVSGGSYEQYF	TGTGCCAGCTCGGTCTCGGGGGGCTCCTACGAGCAGTACTTC
TRBV18	.	TRBD1	TRBJ2-7	CASSPNGGQGAYEQYF	TGTGCCAGCTCACCAAACGGTGGACAGGGGGCTTACGAGCAGTACTTC
TRBV7-2	.	TRBD1	TRBJ1-1	CASSLPGGTEAFF	TGTGCCAGCAGCTTACCAGGGGGCACTGAAGCTTTCTTT
TRBV7-2	.	.	TRBJ1-1	CASSLGLAEGAFF	TGTGCCAGCAGCTTAGGCCTCGCCGAGGGAGCTTTCTTT
TRBV14	once	.	TRBJ1-5	CASSPNSNQPQHF	TGTGCCAGCAGCCCAAATAGCAATCAGCCCCAGCATTTT
TRBV5-8	.	.	TRBJ1-6	CASSPDLYGRNSPLHF	TGTGCCAGCAGCCCCGATCTTTATGGGAGGAATTCACCCCTCCACTTT
TRBV7-2	.	.	TRBJ2-6	CASSFPQGSGANVLTF	TGTGCCAGCAGCTTCCCACAGGGTTCTGGGGCCAACGTCCTGACTTTC
TRBV7-7	.	TRBD1	TRBJ2-3	CASSPGQGAGADTQYF	TGTGCCAGCAGCCCTGGACAGGGGGCAGGCGCAGATACGCAGTATTTT
TRBV5-1	.	.	TRBJ2-5	CASSLPLAHETQYF	TGCGCCAGCAGCTTGCCCCTGGCCCACGAGACCCAGTACTTC
TRBV30	few	.	TRBJ2-1	CAWAGGREQFF	TGTGCCTGGGCGGGCGGAAGGGAGCAGTTCTTC
TRBV2	once	TRBD2	TRBJ2-5	CASNVGLAGGQETQYF	TGTGCCAGCAATGTTGGACTAGCGGGGGGCCAAGAGACCCAGTACTTC
TRBV7-2	.	.	TRBJ1-2	CASSLTATWGYTF	TGTGCCAGCAGCTTAACAGCTACCTGGGGCTACACCTTC
TRBV2	.	.	TRBJ2-2	CASSEQGLRINTGELFF	TGTGCCAGCAGTGAACAGGGCCTACGGATAAACACCGGGGAGCTGTTTTTT